A selection of T cell receptor beta chains follows, all from one sample in a study of graft-versus-host responses after intestinal transplantation. Using immunoSEQ multiplex PCR, the repertoire was profiled, and TCRdb retains in-frame clones only, with some absent. This table holds fewer than 90,000 clones, less than 95% found once. Their antigen targets remain unknown. Here the sequenced sample was unstimulated CD4+ T cells sorted from spleen or lymph node cells, taken before transplant. Every receptor here comes from a human donor who was the organ donor for an intestinal transplant. The conserved cysteine and the conserved F or W are not part of the CDR3 here.

j_gene,v_gene,CDR3aa
TRBJ2-1,TRBV27,ASSPGQGASNEQF
TRBJ2-3,TRBV6-5,ASSSTPDTQY
TRBJ2-3,TRBV6-5,ASSSRQKDTQY
TRBJ1-1,TRBV5-1,ASSRRLTPGTNTEAF
TRBJ1-3,TRBV28,ASSTPWGVSGNTIY
TRBJ1-1,TRBV11-2,ASSLDRLGTEAF
TRBJ2-3,TRBV7-6,ASSSARGLMDTQY
TRBJ1-4,TRBV7-2,ASSRDRGGEKLF
TRBJ1-5,TRBV19,ASSTRQGGSNQPQH
TRBJ1-5,TRBV19,ASSPRTGGLGLRNQPQH
TRBJ2-3,TRBV6-5,ASKASTDTQY
TRBJ2-3,TRBV6-5,ASSYGQGLADTQY
TRBJ2-2,TRBV5-1,ASSQRVSSNTGELF
TRBJ1-2,TRBV6-1,ASISISGVDYGYT
TRBJ1-1,TRBV29-1,SVGGLGVNTEAF
TRBJ2-1,TRBV15,ATSSYSRGANEQF
TRBJ1-4,TRBV28,ASSLPRTGNEKLF
TRBJ2-1,TRBV7-9,ASSLGGARYNEQF
TRBJ2-3,TRBV6-4,ASSDGSGLRTDTQY
TRBJ2-1,TRBV28,ASSFISAGGPNNEQF
TRBJ2-1,TRBV11-3,ASSSSTGATEGEQF
TRBJ1-5,TRBV19,ASSITSNQPQH
TRBJ1-3,TRBV11-2,ASSLDRVSGNTIY
TRBJ1-6,TRBV7-8,ASSPLFGPNSYNSPLH
TRBJ1-1,TRBV6-1,ASRRDGVGQAF
TRBJ2-3,TRBV5-1,ASARGQVTDTQY
TRBJ1-1,TRBV19,ASRRTGPNTEAF
TRBJ1-1,TRBV11-3,ASSSDRLNTEAF
TRBJ2-5,TRBV4-2,ASSQEIAGGQETQY
TRBJ2-7,TRBV14,ASSQGWGTVPYEQY
TRBJ2-7,TRBV11-3,ASSVGGTSSYEQY
TRBJ2-5,TRBV15,ATSRGGTTQETQY
TRBJ1-6,TRBV5-1,ASSLAVSGVGSPLH
TRBJ1-1,TRBV7-3,ASSLTVNTEAF
TRBJ2-7,TRBV10-3,ATAAEVSYEQY
TRBJ1-5,TRBV28,ASSPPYQGRNQPQH
TRBJ2-5,TRBV18,ASSLGRSEETQY
TRBJ2-7,TRBV5-1,ASSSDRDMDYEQY
TRBJ1-1,TRBV27,ASSDTGPGTEAF
TRBJ1-2,TRBV6-5,ASSYRTGGDYGYT
TRBJ1-5,TRBV19,ASSIAGTSWQPQH
TRBJ2-7,TRBV7-2,ASSLDRGLSYEQY
TRBJ2-4,TRBV25-1,ASSEQGRIQY
TRBJ1-1,TRBV5-4,ASSLLTQSEAF
TRBJ1-1,TRBV18,ASSPPASSGAKAF
TRBJ2-5,TRBV7-9,ASSFGMGETQY
TRBJ2-5,TRBV5-4,ASSIGRQEETQY
TRBJ2-7,TRBV5-1,ASSFEVVGGFYEQY
TRBJ2-5,TRBV25-1,ASSKGESRWLGETQY
TRBJ2-7,TRBV15,ATSTGVKSYEQY
TRBJ1-1,TRBV7-9,ATTDPNTEAF
TRBJ1-1,TRBV6-1,ASSEVPGNTEAF
TRBJ1-2,TRBV6-1,ASNPGLEYGYT
TRBJ1-2,TRBV7-2,ASSSGWGLGYGYT
TRBJ1-6,TRBV6-5,ASSGQGARNSPLH
TRBJ2-3,TRBV28,ASSLILAGESTDTQY
TRBJ2-1,TRBV7-9,ASSLVSEQF
.,TRBV28,ASSWKLAALLSYEQY
TRBJ1-2,TRBV4-3,ASSQESTGEGYT